A selection of T cell receptor beta chains follows, all from one sample in a study of cytomegalovirus exposure and HLA in healthy donors. The table came from immunoSEQ multiplex PCR; TCRdb's copy has only in-frame clones and leaves some out. This sample has around 230,000 clones, with about 81% found just once. The sequenced sample was PBMCs. These receptors all come from a man aged 35-49 years in good health and CMV-seropositive. CDR3s include the opening cysteine and the closing phenylalanine or tryptophan. A D gene is named only where the DNA matches it firmly. The size entry is marked missing in some rows and otherwise reads once, few, many or a size class.

V,size,D,J,DNA,CDR3
TRBV7-9,-,-,TRBJ1-3,TGTGCCAGCAGCTTGAGCATCCCGGGGACTGGAAACACCATATATTTT,CASSLSIPGTGNTIYF
TRBV28,-,-,TRBJ1-1,TGTGCCAGCAGTTTGCCTCGGAGGGAAGCTTTCTTT,CASSLPRREAFF
TRBV5-1,once,TRBD1,TRBJ2-3,TGCGCCAGCAGCTTGGACAGGGGTACAGATACGCAGTATTTT,CASSLDRGTDTQYF
TRBV10-3,-,-,TRBJ2-5,TGTGCCGCTGGTGGTGGGGCGGGGACTGAGGAGACCCAGTACTTC,CAAGGGAGTEETQYF
TRBV25-1,once,-,TRBJ2-1,TGTGCCAGCAGTGAACCCGCGGGCAACTCCTACAATGAGCAGTTCTTC,CASSEPAGNSYNEQFF
TRBV19,-,TRBD2,TRBJ2-1,TGTGCCAGTAGGCATGGGGCGGGAGCTCTGTATGAGCAGTTCTTC,CASRHGAGALYEQFF
TRBV19,-,-,TRBJ2-2,TGTGCCAGTGCCGACAGGTTTGACACCGGGGAGCTGTTTTTT,CASADRFDTGELFF
TRBV30,-,-,TRBJ1-4,TGTGCCTGGAGTGTACGGCTCGGGGGAACTAATGAAAAACTGTTTTTT,CAWSVRLGGTNEKLFF
TRBV19,-,-,TRBJ1-1,TGTGCCAGTAGTATAGCGGGGTATGTGAACACTGAAGCTTTCTTT,CASSIAGYVNTEAFF
TRBV2,-,TRBD2,TRBJ2-1,TGTGCCAGCAGTGGTAGCGGGAGCGGCTACAATGAGCAGTTCTTC,CASSGSGSGYNEQFF
TRBV5-1,-,TRBD2,TRBJ2-1,TGCGCCAGCAGCTCCCGGACTAGCGGACGTGAGCAGTTCTTC,CASSSRTSGREQFF
TRBV30,-,TRBD2,TRBJ2-1,TGTGCCTGGGGTTGGGCGGGGGCCTACAATGAGCAGTTCTTC,CAWGWAGAYNEQFF
TRBV28,few,-,TRBJ1-4,TGTGCCAGCAGGGGCGGGACGGCTAATGAAAAACTGTTTTTT,CASRGGTANEKLFF
TRBV29-1,-,-,TRBJ2-5,TGCAGCGTCCCCCGGGGTGGCGGGGCCCAGTACTTC,CSVPRGGGAQYF
TRBV6-1,-,TRBD2,TRBJ2-1,TGTGCCAGCAGTGAGGGGACTAGTTTCTACAATGAGCAGTTCTTC,CASSEGTSFYNEQFF
TRBV13,-,-,TRBJ1-5,TGTGCCAGCAGTCCAGGGTGGCAGTACAATCAGCCCCAGCATTTT,CASSPGWQYNQPQHF
TRBV18,few,-,TRBJ1-1,TGTGCCAGCTCGCTCATCGGGACACCGAACACTGAAGCTTTCTTT,CASSLIGTPNTEAFF
TRBV5-1,once,-,TRBJ2-1,TGCGCCAGCAGCTTGGACCCAGGTCGAATCAATGAGCAGTTCTTC,CASSLDPGRINEQFF
TRBV5-6,-,TRBD1,TRBJ1-2,TGTGCCAGCAGACCTTGGACAGGGGTTAACTATGGCTACACCTTC,CASRPWTGVNYGYTF
TRBV19,-,-,TRBJ2-7,TGTGCCAGTAGTATCAGGTTCTCCTACGAGCAGTACTTC,CASSIRFSYEQYF